The T cell receptor (beta chain) described here comes from a study of cytomegalovirus exposure and HLA in healthy donors. General observations from the study: According to a later analysis, TCR clusters from the first cohort tended to co-occur in the roughly 130 validation repertoires. Researchers catalogued approximately 170 TCR beta chains as cytomegalovirus-associated.

The data were produced by immunoSEQ multiplex PCR, yet TCRdb's version contains in-frame clones alone and is incomplete. The table shows about 140,000 clones, with approximately 85% occurring only once. CDR1 is LNHNV, CDR2 YYDKDF, per germline (reference sequence). V lost 0 bases and J lost 5, with 19 bases in between. The CDR3 has 17 amino acids. Donors were drawn from the approximately 110-subject validation cohort, separate from the roughly 670-subject first cohort. With respect to this clone: Its antigen is still unknown.

Material for sequencing was PBMCs. The source is a woman between 25 and 40 years old in good health and CMV-seronegative. The chain uses TRBV15 and TRBJ2-5, with D possibly TRBD1 on 5 matching bases. The CDR3 DNA reads TGTGCCACCAGCAGAGATCGTCCAGGGTATCTTGAGGAGACCCAGTACTTC. This sequence encodes CATSRDRPGYLEETQYF. Variable domain in full (rest from reference TRBV15 and TRBJ2-5): DAMVIQNPRYQVTQFGKPVTLSCSQTLNHNVMYWYQQKSSQAPKLLFHYYDKDFNNEADTPDNFQSRRPNTSFCFLDIRSPGLGDTAMYLCATSRDRPGYLEETQYFGPGTRLLVL.